This entry lists 31 T cell receptor beta chains sequenced from one sample in a study of blood T cell repertoires in COVID-19. Method: immunoSEQ multiplex PCR; TCRdb's copy keeps in-frame clones and lacks some. This table holds some 45,000 clones, about 90% found once. The sequencing input was peripheral blood. These receptors were collected from a man aged 45 to 65 with active COVID-19.

The chain couples TRBV19 to TRBJ2-1, with TRBD2 identical over 10 bases. V lost 6 bases, J lost 6 bases, and 8 bases stayed unmatched. The length of the CDR3 is 15 residues. The V gene's germline CDR1 is LNHDA and CDR2 SQIVND (reference sequence). CDR3 residues: CASSDGTSAVNEQFF. CDR3 sequence (DNA): TGTGCCAGTAGCGACGGGACTAGCGCCGTCAATGAGCAGTTCTTC.

J is TRBJ1-4 and V is TRBV5-1, with D unresolved. Germline values: CDR1 SGHRS, CDR2 YFSETQ. The CDR3 runs 14 residues. V gave up 0 bases and J gave up 8 bases, with 11 bases separating them. The DNA for the CDR3 is TGCGCCAGCAGCTTGGACAGATTGAACGAAAAACTGTTTTTT. Protein sequence: CASSLDRLNEKLFF.

This clone has just one count. The chain combines TRBV28 with TRBJ2-2; 9 nucleotides align to TRBD2. Germline CDR1 MDHEN, CDR2 SYDVKM. Losses at the gene ends were 6 bases for V and 4 bases for J; bases not matched to a gene: 9. CDR3 size: 16 residues. The CDR3, as DNA: TGTGCCAGCAGAAGGGCTAGCGGGACGGGCACCGGGGAGCTGTTTTTT. Its translation is CASRRASGTGTGELFF.

The chain links TRBV12-3 or TRBV12-4 to TRBJ2-5; D perhaps matches TRBD2 (5 bases). Trimming shortened V by 6 bases and J by 1 base, and 9 bases separated the two germline ends. This CDR3 spans 13 amino acids. In DNA form, the CDR3 reads TGTGCCAGCAGGCTCGCGGGCCAAGAGACCCAGTACTTC. As protein: CASRLAGQETQYF.

The CDR3 DNA reads TGTGCCAGCAGCGCCCGGGACAGGGGAGAATCTGGGGCCAACGTCCTGACTTTC. Translating gives CASSARDRGESGANVLTF. The chain is built from TRBV7-8 and TRBJ2-6; TRBD1 aligns across 10 bases. With V trimmed by 5 bases and J by 1 base, 8 bases remained unmatched. Germline V CDR1 and CDR2: SGHVS, FQNEAQ. This CDR3 is built from 18 residues.

This rearrangement joins TRBV3-1 (or the pseudogene TRBV3-2) to TRBJ2-7, with D possibly TRBD2 on 6 matching bases. This CDR3 is built from 16 residues. In germline, CDR1 is LGHDT, CDR2 YNNKEL (reference sequence). Trimming took off 2 bases at V and 0 bases at J, with 14 bases between the two ends. CDR3 coding DNA: TGTGCCAGCAGCCAACCCGGGACTCCTGCCTCCTACGAGCAGTACTTC. Translating gives CASSQPGTPASYEQYF.

This chain connects TRBV4-2 to TRBJ1-1, with unresolved D. The CDR3 covers 14 residues. The V end was cut by 4 bases, the J end by 6 bases, with 15 bases between. Germline CDR1 is LGHNA and CDR2 is YNFKEQ. The CDR3 region is CASSPFKVSAEAFF. The CDR3 nucleotides read TGTGCCAGCAGCCCATTCAAAGTCAGCGCTGAAGCTTTCTTT.

The chain combines TRBV15 with TRBJ1-5; 7 bases are a match to TRBD1. Germline V gene sequence: CDR1 LNHNV, CDR2 YYDKDF (reference sequence). The CDR3 is 17 residues long. V lost 5 bases, J lost 0 bases, and 10 bases stayed unmatched. CDR3 loop: CATSERGQENSNQPQHF. CDR3 sequence (DNA): TGTGCCACCAGCGAGAGAGGACAGGAAAATAGCAATCAGCCCCAGCATTTT. The full variable domain, its missing parts supplied by reference TRBV15 and TRBJ1-5, is DAMVIQNPRYQVTQFGKPVTLSCSQTLNHNVMYWYQQKSSQAPKLLFHYYDKDFNNEADTPDNFQSRRPNTSFCFLDIRSPGLGDTAMYLCATSERGQENSNQPQHFGDGTRLSIL.

J is TRBJ1-1 and V is TRBV24-1; D uncertain. Between the trimmed V and J ends, which lost 4 bases and 2 bases, there was a span of 4 bases. CDR1 is KGHDR, CDR2 SFDVKD, per germline. The CDR3 length is 12 residues. The CDR3 reads CATSDPNTEAFF. CDR3 coding DNA: TGTGCCACCAGTGACCCAAACACTGAAGCTTTCTTT.

This chain links TRBV19 with TRBJ1-6; 7 bases fit TRBD1. Trimming took 6 bases from V and 8 from J; bases not matched to a gene: 10. Germline assignment: CDR1 LNHDA and CDR2 SQIVND (reference sequence). This CDR3 is built from 15 residues. The CDR3 nucleotides are TGTGCCAGTAGCAGCCCACAGGGGCTAGATTCACCCCTCCACTTT. Protein: CASSSPQGLDSPLHF.

The rearrangement links TRBV10-3 to TRBJ2-1; 7 bases are shared with TRBD2. This CDR3 has 15 amino acids. The trim removed 0 bases at V and 7 bases at J, leaving 6 bases unmatched. Germline V gene lookup returns CDR1 ENHRY and CDR2 SYGVKD. The CDR3 is CAISESPSGGNEQFF. As DNA, the CDR3 is TGTGCCATCAGTGAGTCGCCTAGCGGAGGGAATGAGCAGTTCTTC.

This clone was observed once. The rearrangement uses TRBV28 and TRBJ1-2, with 9 nucleotides matching TRBD1. The CDR3 runs to 15 residues. The germline gives CDR1 MDHEN, CDR2 SYDVKM. The J segment lost 5 bases and the V segment lost 5 bases, leaving 9 bases of the junction unmatched. For the CDR3, the DNA is TGTGCCAGCAGTAGCGCCGGGACAGGGCGATATGGCTACACCTTC. Amino acids: CASSSAGTGRYGYTF.

J is TRBJ1-3 and V is TRBV27, with TRBD1 matching over 12 bases. Germline V gene lookup returns CDR1 MNHEY and CDR2 SMNVEV (reference sequence). J lost 0 bases, V lost 8 bases, and 14 bases had no gene match. This CDR3 contains 19 residues. The CDR3: CASVKDRDRGLHSGNTIYF. The CDR3 DNA follows: TGTGCCAGCGTAAAAGACCGGGACAGGGGGCTCCACTCTGGAAACACCATATATTTT.

The chain links TRBV14 to TRBJ1-5; no definite D call. The CDR3 spans 13 residues. The germline gives CDR1 SGHDN, CDR2 FVKESK. The ends were cut back, 0 bases at V and 4 bases at J, with 4 bases in the middle. As DNA, the CDR3 is TGTGCCAGCAGCCAAGACCCGAATCAGCCCCAGCATTTT. It translates to CASSQDPNQPQHF.

The V gene is TRBV28, the J gene TRBJ2-1, with D maybe TRBD2 (5 bases). The germline V gene encodes CDR1 MDHEN and CDR2 SYDVKM. The CDR3 runs to 12 residues. Trimming removed 6 bases at V and 5 bases at J, with 8 bases between. This chain's CDR3 is CASRSGNNEQFF. As DNA, the CDR3 is TGTGCCAGCAGGAGCGGAAACAATGAGCAGTTCTTC.

CDR3 sequence (DNA): TGTGCCAGCAGCTTGGGACATCAAGTGTCTGGGGCCAACGTCCTGACTTTC. Translation: CASSLGHQVSGANVLTF. V usage is TRBV9 and J usage is TRBJ2-6, with a possible D match to TRBD1 (6 bases). CDR3 length: 17 residues. With 4 bases removed from V and 1 base from J, the gap between germline ends came to 15 bases. The germline CDR1 and CDR2 sequences are SGDLS and YYNGEE.

V and J are TRBV6-5 and TRBJ2-7, with 8 bases matching TRBD1. CDR3 size: 16 residues. V trimming: 0 bases; J trimming: 0 bases; junction bases outside the gene matches: 4. Germline V gene lookup returns CDR1 MNHEY and CDR2 SVGAGI. CDR3 residues: CASSYSGDRSSYEQYF. The CDR3 bases are TGTGCCAGCAGTTACTCGGGGGACAGGTCCTCCTACGAGCAGTACTTC.

This sequence joins TRBV19 and TRBJ2-6; TRBD1 matches 10 bases. The CDR3 is 19 amino acids. Unmatched junction bases numbered 12, after V lost 7 bases and J lost 0 bases. CDR1 and CDR2 from the germline V gene are LNHDA and SQIVND (reference sequence). CDR3 coding DNA: TGTGCCAGTACCCTCTCGGGGGGACAGGGGATCTCTGGGGCCAACGTCCTGACTTTC. It translates to CASTLSGGQGISGANVLTF.

V gene TRBV6-5 combines with J gene TRBJ2-1; 8 nucleotides align to TRBD1. With V trimmed by 6 bases and J by 2 bases, 6 bases remained unmatched. There are 15 residues in the CDR3. Germline CDR1 and CDR2: MNHEY and SVGAGI. The CDR3 coding sequence is TGTGCCAGCAGACAGGACAGGGCGGCCTACAATGAGCAGTTCTTC. The encoded protein is CASRQDRAAYNEQFF.

This chain links TRBV7-9 with TRBJ2-7, with D hard to call. CDR3 length: 14 residues. Germline V lookup: CDR1 SEHNR, CDR2 FQNEAQ (reference sequence). Trimming removed 1 base from V and 1 base from J, with 8 bases in between. CDR3 sequence (DNA): TGTGCCAGCAGCTTAGGTAGTAATTCCTACGAGCAGTACTTC. It encodes CASSLGSNSYEQYF.

The V gene is TRBV7-9, the J gene TRBJ2-2, with 11 bases matching TRBD2. Germline V lookup: CDR1 SEHNR, CDR2 FQNEAQ (reference sequence). The V gene end was trimmed by 5 bases and the J gene end by 2 bases; junction bases not matched to a gene: 4. This CDR3 is built from 16 residues. In nucleotides, the CDR3 is TGTGCCAGCAGCCCGGGACTAGCGGACAACACCGGGGAGCTGTTTTTT. Protein product: CASSPGLADNTGELFF.

V gene TRBV2 combines with J gene TRBJ2-2; TRBD2 aligns across 12 bases. CDR1 is SNHLY and CDR2 is FYNNEI in the germline V gene. The CDR3 consists of 14 residues. The V gene end was trimmed by 7 bases and the J gene end by 6 bases; junction bases not matched to a gene: 3. The CDR3 here is CASTLAGGPGELFF. The CDR3 DNA follows: TGTGCCAGCACCCTAGCGGGAGGGCCCGGGGAGCTGTTTTTT.

The chain recombines TRBV5-1 with TRBJ2-3; a possible D gene is TRBD1 (5 bases). V was trimmed by 7 bases and J by 6 bases, leaving 15 bases between them. Germline CDR1 SGHRS, CDR2 YFSETQ. This CDR3 is built from 13 residues. This CDR3 is CASRPGGADTQYF. CDR3 coding DNA: TGCGCCAGCCGCCCCGGTGGGGCGGATACGCAGTATTTT.

The chain is built from TRBV6-5 and TRBJ2-1; no clear D gene. The V end lost 6 bases, the J end lost 7 bases, and 19 bases lay between the germline ends. The CDR3 contains 15 residues. The V gene's germline CDR1 is MNHEY and CDR2 SVGAGI. The chain's CDR3 is CASSPARLGENEQFF. CDR3 in DNA: TGTGCCAGCAGCCCGGCGAGGTTAGGCGAAAATGAGCAGTTCTTC.

The V gene is TRBV27, the J gene TRBJ2-1; D uncertain. Trimming stripped 5 bases from V and 0 bases from J, with 11 bases between. CDR1 and CDR2 from the germline V gene are MNHEY and SMNVEV (reference sequence). CDR3 length: 15 amino acids. CDR3 coding DNA: TGTGCCAGCAGTCCCCTTAGTAGCTCCTACAATGAGCAGTTCTTC. Its translation is CASSPLSSSYNEQFF.

This clone was detected only once. J is TRBJ1-2 and V is TRBV23-1; perhaps TRBD1 as D (5 bases). TRBV23-1 is assigned to the ORF class and has an uncertain function. The CDR3 is made up of 15 amino acids. Trimming removed 3 bases from V and 1 base from J, with 12 bases in between. DNA for the CDR3: TGCGCCAGCAGTCACCCGGACAAGATTAACTATGGCTACACCTTC. Protein product: CASSHPDKINYGYTF.

The chain is built from TRBV30 and TRBJ1-4; 8 positions agree with TRBD1. The CDR3 has 14 residues. Trimming removed 1 base from V and 10 bases from J; junction bases left unmatched: 8. Germline V lookup: CDR1 GTSNPN, CDR2 SVGIG (reference sequence). The DNA for the CDR3 is TGTGCCTGGAGTGCTCGCGACAGGGGCGGAAAACTGTTTTTT. Translation gives CAWSARDRGGKLFF.

This clone was picked up one time. This chain joins TRBV28 and TRBJ2-5; D unresolved. V lost 3 bases to trimming and J lost 1 base, with 9 bases between them. The CDR3 is 14 amino acids. Per the germline V gene, CDR1 is MDHEN and CDR2 is SYDVKM. CDR3 loop: CASSFKRFQETQYF. The CDR3 DNA reads as TGTGCCAGCAGTTTTAAACGGTTCCAAGAGACCCAGTACTTC.

V usage is TRBV7-9 and J usage is TRBJ2-3, with D perhaps matching TRBD2 (5 bases). V was cut by 5 bases and J by 2 bases, with 14 bases left in between. Germline-derived CDR1 and CDR2 are SEHNR and FQNEAQ (reference sequence). The CDR3 spans 15 residues. This CDR3 is CASSLEAGNTDTQYF. DNA for the CDR3: TGTGCCAGCAGCCTAGAAGCCGGGAACACAGATACGCAGTATTTT.

CDR3 bases: TGTGCCACCAGCAGGAGGACAGGGGAGGGTTCACCCCTCCACTTT. It codes for CATSRRTGEGSPLHF. The chain uses TRBV15 and TRBJ1-6; 9 nucleotides match TRBD1. This CDR3 contains 15 residues. Looked up from germline, CDR1 is LNHNV and CDR2 is YYDKDF (reference sequence). Trimming cost V 3 bases and J 9 bases; bases outside gene matches: 6.

The chain recombines TRBV19 with TRBJ2-3; TRBD2 matches at 8 bases. Germline values: CDR1 LNHDA, CDR2 SQIVND (reference sequence). CDR3 size: 15 residues. V shed 7 bases, J shed 4 bases, and the junction held 10 bases outside the gene matches. This chain's CDR3 is CASTNGLAGSDTQYF. The CDR3 DNA reads as TGTGCCAGTACCAATGGACTAGCTGGGTCAGATACGCAGTATTTT.